This T cell receptor beta chain was sequenced in a study of T cells in Graves' hyperthyroidism and ophthalmopathy. Whole-study results and caveats: Researchers report that a 13 V-J model separated ophthalmopathy from stable hyperthyroidism.

Patients aged 18 to 65 had newly diagnosed hyperthyroidism lasting under 2 months. Diagnostic assessment was based on clinical symptoms, serum thyroxine and TRAb, thyroid ultrasound and orbital computed tomography. Using more than 8 ml of fresh peripheral blood, PBMCs were prepared. This clonotype has ten or more counts. Its antigen remains unknown. V trimming: 6 bases; J trimming: 6 bases; junction bases outside the gene matches: 10. The CDR3 length is 13 residues. The V gene's germline CDR1 is SQVTM and CDR2 ANQGSEA. Amplification yielded TCR beta CDR3 regions, with RNA transcripts as the source. A first-round RT-PCR of the TCR CDR3 used the HTBI primer set. TCRdb recomputed calls from the multiplex PCR reads with MiXCR, one row per CDR3 protein. The table includes 500,000 to 550,000 distinct CDR3 sequences, roughly 20% detected once.

J is TRBJ1-1 and V is TRBV29-1; 7 bases align to TRBD1. The source is a man aged 18 to 35 with Graves' hyperthyroidism. Specimen: blood. The CDR3 DNA sequence: TGCAGCGTAGCTCACAGGGGAGTACCTGAAGCTTTCTTT. Protein: CSVAHRGVPEAFF.